The 16 T cell receptor beta chains given below trace back to one sample, sequenced in a study of cytomegalovirus exposure and HLA in healthy donors. Sequencing was performed with immunoSEQ multiplex PCR; in TCRdb, only in-frame clones are kept and a portion is missing. The repertoire consists of some 120,000 clones, with roughly 90% occurring once and the leading ten covering approximately 2%. Sequenced: PBMCs. These receptors were obtained from a woman aged 18-29 years in good health and CMV-seronegative.

This clone turned up a few times. The chain uses TRBV30 and TRBJ1-1; D might be TRBD1 (5 bases). Looked up from germline, CDR1 is GTSNPN and CDR2 is SVGIG (reference sequence). CDR3 length equals 13 residues. The V end was cut by 2 bases, the J end by 6 bases, with 13 bases between. Here the CDR3 DNA reads TGTGCCTGGAGTCTATTGACAGTTTCTGAAGCTTTCTTT. Translating it yields CAWSLLTVSEAFF.

The gene calls are TRBV28 and TRBJ2-5, with 10 bases fitting TRBD2. This CDR3 is built from 16 residues. CDR1 and CDR2 from the germline V gene are MDHEN and SYDVKM. The V and J ends lost 7 bases and 5 bases, in that order; junction bases with no gene match: 13. CDR3: CASTPIAGGLSETQYF. CDR3 DNA: TGTGCCAGCACCCCTATAGCGGGAGGATTGTCGGAGACCCAGTACTTC. Using reference TRBV28 and TRBJ2-5 for the parts outside the CDR3, the full variable domain is DVKVTQSSRYLVKRTGEKVFLECVQDMDHENMFWYRQDPGLGLRLIYFSYDVKMKEKGDIPEGYSVSREKKERFSLILESASTNQTSMYLCASTPIAGGLSETQYFGPGTRLLVL.

This chain joins TRBV6-1 and TRBJ2-7, with 8 nucleotides matching TRBD1. The CDR3 is 15 residues long. V lost 10 bases to trimming and J lost 0 bases; unmatched junction nucleotides: 11. CDR1 and CDR2 from the germline V gene are MNHNS and SASEGT. Here the CDR3 DNA reads TGTGCCATTCGCACGACCGGGACAGGCTCCTACGAGCAGTACTTC. Translated: CAIRTTGTGSYEQYF.

The V call is TRBV6-4, the J call TRBJ2-7; 8 positions match TRBD2. The length of the CDR3 is 14 residues. Germline V gene lookup returns CDR1 MRHNA and CDR2 SNTAGT. The V segment lost 4 bases and the J segment 2 bases; nucleotides outside the gene matches: 4. Here the CDR3 DNA reads TGTGCCAGCAGTGCTGAAGCGGGAGCCTACGAGCAGTACTTC. Translated: CASSAEAGAYEQYF.

This rearrangement joins TRBV11-2 to TRBJ1-2; TRBD1 matches 9 bases. J was trimmed by 8 bases and V by 5 bases; bases with no gene match: 9. The CDR3 has 14 residues. CDR1 is SGHAT and CDR2 is FQNNGV in the germline V gene. The CDR3 DNA is TGTGCCAGCAGCCTGGATGGGGGACAGGGAGGCTACACCTTC. Translating it yields CASSLDGGQGGYTF.

The chain combines TRBV6-5 with TRBJ1-2, with D possibly matching TRBD1 (5 bases). The CDR3 length is 15 residues. V lost 7 bases and J lost 3, with 18 bases in between. Looked up from germline, CDR1 is MNHEY and CDR2 is SVGAGI. The CDR3 region is CASTSGAAFDYGYTF. For the CDR3, the DNA is TGTGCCAGCACCTCTGGGGCAGCCTTTGACTATGGCTACACCTTC.

The chain uses TRBV15 and TRBJ2-4, with D hard to call. This CDR3 region has 16 residues. V lost 0 bases and J lost 1, with 10 bases in between. The germline CDR1 and CDR2 sequences are LNHNV and YYDKDF (reference sequence). CDR3 nucleotides: TGTGCCACCAGCAGAGATCTCGATAGTGCCAAAAACATTCAGTACTTC. Protein: CATSRDLDSAKNIQYF.

The chain employs TRBV18 and TRBJ2-7, with TRBD1 identical over 7 bases. The CDR3 extends over 14 amino acids. Germline-derived CDR1 and CDR2 are KGHSH and LQKENI. With V trimmed by 3 bases and J by 3 bases, 5 bases remained unmatched. The CDR3 sequence: CASSPGTVLYEQYF. CDR3 nucleotide sequence: TGTGCCAGCTCACCTGGGACAGTCCTCTACGAGCAGTACTTC.

The chain links TRBV5-1 to TRBJ2-1; D unclear. V was clipped by 2 bases and J by 8 bases, with 14 bases between them. The CDR3 runs to 14 residues. Germline V gives CDR1 SGHRS, CDR2 YFSETQ. This CDR3 reads CASSLTTGVDEQFF. CDR3 DNA sequence: TGCGCCAGCAGCTTAACGACCGGAGTGGATGAGCAGTTCTTC.

The chain combines TRBV9 with TRBJ1-1; tentatively, D is TRBD1 (5 bases). From germline, CDR1 is SGDLS and CDR2 YYNGEE. The CDR3 has 14 amino acids. The V and J ends lost 0 bases and 4 bases respectively, with 10 bases between them. The CDR3 DNA reads as TGTGCCAGCAGCGTAGTGATAGGGGCCACTGAAGCTTTCTTT. Protein: CASSVVIGATEAFF.

The chain recombines TRBV14 with TRBJ2-7; 11 nucleotides align to TRBD2. Per the germline V gene, CDR1 is SGHDN and CDR2 is FVKESK. J was trimmed by 0 bases and V by 3 bases; bases with no gene match: 4. The CDR3 contains 16 residues. CDR3 sequence: CASSQLGLADSYEQYF. CDR3 nucleotides: TGTGCCAGCAGCCAGCTGGGACTAGCGGACTCCTACGAGCAGTACTTC.

The rearrangement joins TRBV10-3 to TRBJ2-7; possibly TRBD1 for D (6 bases). CDR1 is ENHRY and CDR2 is SYGVKD in the germline V gene. The CDR3 totals 15 residues. Deletions cut 6 bases from V and 6 bases from J, with 21 bases between. CDR3 in amino acids: CAISLGTLGRGEQYF. The CDR3 DNA reads as TGTGCCATCAGCCTCGGGACACTGGGCCGGGGCGAGCAGTACTTC.

The V call is TRBV7-6, the J call TRBJ1-2, with TRBD1 as a possible D gene (5 bases). Trimming removed 1 base from V and 7 bases from J, with 13 bases in between. CDR3 length: 14 residues. Germline V lookup: CDR1 SGHVS, CDR2 FNYEAQ. DNA for the CDR3: TGTGCCAGCAGCTTAGATAGGGGCGGTCTTGGCTACACCTTC. Encoded protein: CASSLDRGGLGYTF.

The chain couples TRBV5-4 to TRBJ2-7; no firm D call. Per the germline V gene, CDR1 is SGHNT and CDR2 is YYREEE (reference sequence). Trimming stripped 0 bases from V and 2 bases from J, with 9 bases between. This CDR3 is built from 14 residues. The CDR3 sequence: CASSLALAAYEQYF. The CDR3 bases are TGTGCCAGCAGCTTGGCCCTGGCAGCCTACGAGCAGTACTTC.

The J gene is TRBJ1-5, the V gene TRBV2; TRBD1 matches at 8 bases. The germline CDR1 and CDR2 sequences are SNHLY and FYNNEI. V trimming: 5 bases; J trimming: 6 bases; junction bases outside the gene matches: 6. The CDR3 totals 14 residues. CDR3 in amino acids: CASSSDRGGQPQHF. The CDR3 nucleotides are TGTGCCAGCAGTTCAGACAGGGGCGGTCAGCCCCAGCATTTT.

This chain links TRBV5-4 with TRBJ2-7; TRBD2 aligns across 10 bases. The CDR3 is 14 amino acids. Germline V gene lookup returns CDR1 SGHNT and CDR2 YYREEE (reference sequence). Unmatched junction bases numbered 6, after V lost 4 bases and J lost 5 bases. As DNA, the CDR3 is TGTGCCAGCAGCCCAGCGGGAGGGTGGAACGAGCAGTACTTC. This translates into CASSPAGGWNEQYF.